Given below is one TCR beta chain in context. This clonotype was picked up many times. Its recognized antigen is unknown. No per-base quality is available; no much larger clone lies one base away. This specimen belongs to a study of T cells after yellow fever vaccination (dated by TCRdb to about 2019). In the study overall: The SMART-Seq v4 Ultra Low Input RNA kit was used to prepare libraries from fractions with low cell numbers. To track T-cell clones before and after primary and booster YFV17D yellow fever vaccination, bulk TCR alpha and beta repertoires were sequenced longitudinally. Two healthy male donors, one aged 18 to 30 and one aged 30 to 39 years, made up the cohort. Blood was collected at multiple timepoints before and after primary and secondary immunization, and bulk PBMC replicates and cell subsets were isolated. Results and caveats for the whole study, not just this receptor: After the booster, most clones that had expanded after primary vaccination were detected again (nearly 97% of CD4 and roughly nine tenths of CD8), suggesting broad maintenance of memory. The secondary T-cell response was weaker than the primary response but faster, peaking on day 5 instead of day 15. Computational filtering was needed because FACS-sorted repertoires could contain abundant contaminating clonotypes from the bulk population. A small fraction of clonotypes appeared in both the CD4 and CD8 compartments, likely as a result of convergent recombination. Because the study included only a couple of donors, the extent to which the findings can be generalized is limited.

TCR cDNA was synthesized by 5'RACE template switching, through which a universal primer site and unique molecular identifiers were introduced. Priming of cDNA synthesis was performed from both the TCR alpha and TCR beta constant segments. Library amplification involved two PCR steps, and the second step added sample barcodes and sequencing adapters. Sequencing of libraries was performed on Illumina HiSeq 2500 (2x100 bp) or NovaSeq (2x150 bp). The study's processing was this. MIGEC was used to demultiplex reads and collapse the reads into UMI consensus sequences, and MiXCR was used for V(D)J alignment. Vaccine-responding clonotypes were identified with edgeR using replicate PBMC samples, with FDR below 0.01 and a log2 fold change above 5 up to day 15 being required. Bulk clonotypes were assigned CD4 or CD8 identity according to which sequenced CD4 or CD8 repertoire held them at higher abundance. TCRdb handled the public reads itself, with Q25 trimming in fastp and clone calling in MiXCR, and kept productive beta chains. When rows share a CDR3 protein, they turn into one entry using the most common DNA and genes. The V and J calls and clone size come from TCRdb's table, not from the authors' own analysis. This sample comprises roughly 110,000 distinct CDR3 sequences, 7.5% to 9.5% of them detected only once. 25% of the sample comes from the top ten.

The CDR3 spans 13 residues, from the cysteine through the phenylalanine. CDR3 DNA only is kept here, 39 bases in frame from base 1. Reading the germline V gene gives CDR1 SGHTA and CDR2 FQGTGA. The junction carries 14 bases between V and J, which are trimmed by 2 bases and 12 bases respectively. The treatment or condition label here, explained by the study, means: live attenuated yellow fever vaccine strain. PBMCs were isolated from peripheral blood using a standard Ficoll-Paque protocol. Dynabeads CD4 and CD8 positive selection kits were used to isolate the CD4 and CD8 T-cell fractions. RNA was extracted with TriZol from bulk PBMCs, CD4 and CD8 fractions, and dextramer-positive and dextramer-negative fractions.

The chain is made from TRBV7-3 and TRBJ2-1, with no confidently assigned D gene. Sample: CD8+ T cells sorted from PBMCs, taken 45 days after the yellow fever booster vaccination. This clonotype was obtained from a man aged 30 to 39 who received the YFV17D yellow fever vaccine. The sequenced DNA is TGTGCCAGCAGCTTAGACGCATTACAAGGGCAGTTCTTC. It is translated as CASSLDALQGQFF.